The 14 T cell receptor beta chains presented below share a single source sample, sequenced in a study of cytomegalovirus exposure and HLA in healthy donors (dated by TCRdb to 2015 to 2018). Libraries were made using the immunoSEQ multiplex PCR assay. The multiplex PCR relied on a mix of 60 forward primers for TCR Vbeta segments and 13 reverse primers for TCR Jbeta segments. The immuneACCESS repertoire file appears here via TCRdb, limited to in-frame rearrangements. These files lack a portion of the clones; in checked studies, under half of the deficit traces to unresolved V genes, and the cause of the others is not known. The sample contains over 150,000 clones, around 83% of them found a single time. Jointly, the top ten make up 8.5% of the sample. The sequencing sample was made of PBMCs. Source of these receptors: a male donor in good health and CMV-seropositive.

This chain uses TRBV7-9 with TRBJ2-1; 16 bases match TRBD2. The CDR3 length is 15 residues. V was pared by 5 bases and J by 8 bases, with 3 bases of the junction left unmatched. Germline-derived CDR1 and CDR2 are SEHNR and FQNEAQ (reference sequence). This chain's CDR3 is CASSGTSGGAYEQFF. CDR3 bases: TGTGCCAGCAGCGGGACTAGCGGGGGGGCCTATGAGCAGTTCTTC.

V usage is TRBV6-5 and J usage is TRBJ2-7, with a possible D match to TRBD1 (6 bases). CDR3 size: 15 residues. The V and J ends lost 4 bases and 3 bases respectively, with 16 bases between them. Germline V gene lookup returns CDR1 MNHEY and CDR2 SVGAGI. The CDR3 is CASSWTGTLGYEQYF. CDR3 nucleotide sequence: TGTGCCAGCAGTTGGACCGGGACACTCGGCTACGAGCAGTACTTC.

The V and J genes are TRBV29-1 and TRBJ1-1; D possibly corresponds to TRBD1 (5 bases). Germline CDR1 reads SQVTM; CDR2 reads ANQGSEA. CDR3 size: 12 residues. Trimming took off 6 bases at V and 1 base at J, with 9 bases between the two ends. In DNA form, the CDR3 reads TGCAGCGTCCGGGGGGGGAACACTGAAGCTTTCTTT. Its protein product is CSVRGGNTEAFF.

The chain recombines TRBV5-6 with TRBJ1-1; TRBD1 matches 7 bases. With 3 bases clipped from V and 3 bases from J, the junction kept 8 bases outside the gene matches. The CDR3 spans 15 residues. Germline CDR1 is SGHDT and CDR2 is YYEEEE. In DNA, the CDR3 is TGTGCCAGCAGCTCCGCAGGGGGTTCGCACACTGAAGCTTTCTTT. Translation: CASSSAGGSHTEAFF. Combining the CDR3 with reference TRBV5-6 and TRBJ1-1 gives the whole variable domain DAGVTQSPTHLIKTRGQQVTLRCSPKSGHDTVSWYQQALGQGPQFIFQYYEEEERQRGNFPDRFSGHQFPNYSSELNVNALLLGDSALYLCASSSAGGSHTEAFFGQGTRLTVV.

The chain uses TRBV27 and TRBJ1-1; maybe TRBD1 (5 bases). The germline CDR1 and CDR2 sequences are MNHEY and SMNVEV (reference sequence). V shed 3 bases and J shed 4 bases, with 18 bases lying between them. The CDR3 runs to 16 residues. The CDR3 loop is CASSFKGGAGGTEAFF. CDR3 in DNA: TGTGCCAGCAGTTTTAAGGGAGGAGCGGGGGGCACTGAAGCTTTCTTT.

The chain carries TRBV28 and TRBJ2-4, with 7 bases matching TRBD2. The germline V gene has CDR1 MDHEN and CDR2 SYDVKM. V lost 7 bases to trimming and J lost 2 bases; unmatched junction nucleotides: 5. There are 14 residues in the CDR3. The chain's CDR3 is CASKSGDPKNIQYF. CDR3 coding DNA: TGTGCCAGCAAGAGCGGGGATCCCAAAAACATTCAGTACTTC.

This chain connects TRBV10-3 to TRBJ1-2; the match to TRBD1 covers 9 bases. The CDR3 runs to 13 residues. J lost 7 bases, V lost 7 bases, and 7 bases had no gene match. From germline, CDR1 is ENHRY and CDR2 SYGVKD. In nucleotides, the CDR3 is TGTGCCATCACCACAGGGGGCCAGTCTGGCTACACCTTC. Protein: CAITTGGQSGYTF.

The CDR3 DNA reads TGTGCCATCAGTGTTGGGACAGGGTCTGGAAACACCATATATTTT. This gives the protein CAISVGTGSGNTIYF. This chain joins TRBV10-3 and TRBJ1-3; 9 positions match TRBD1. The CDR3 length is 15 residues. V trimming: 4 bases; J trimming: 1 base; junction bases outside the gene matches: 2. Germline CDR1 reads ENHRY; CDR2 reads SYGVKD.

This chain uses TRBV7-9 with TRBJ1-1, with D tentatively TRBD1 (6 bases). V lost 7 bases and J lost 7, with 13 bases in between. The CDR3 contains 12 residues. Germline assignment: CDR1 SEHNR and CDR2 FQNEAQ (reference sequence). The CDR3, as DNA: TGTGCCAGCACCGGGGAGGGGGTTGAAGCTTTCTTT. Translating it yields CASTGEGVEAFF.

The CDR3 nucleotides read TGCGCCAGCAGTGAGGTACGGGTGGAGACCCAGTACTTC. Protein sequence: CASSEVRVETQYF. The chain is built from TRBV10-2 and TRBJ2-5; D call uncertain. Trimming stripped 2 bases from V and 5 bases from J, with 9 bases between. The CDR3 is made up of 13 amino acids. Germline V lookup: CDR1 WSHSY, CDR2 SAAADI.

This clone was recorded once. V gene TRBV11-2 combines with J gene TRBJ1-3; no firm D call. Germline V CDR1 and CDR2: SGHAT, FQNNGV. The CDR3 covers 14 residues. The V and J ends lost 6 bases and 0 bases respectively, with 9 bases between them. The chain's CDR3 is CASSFLNSGNTIYF. Here the CDR3 DNA reads TGTGCCAGCAGTTTCCTAAACTCTGGAAACACCATATATTTT.

This chain joins TRBV7-2 and TRBJ1-2; possibly TRBD1 for D (5 bases). Trimming pared 5 bases from V and 8 bases from J, leaving 15 bases between. The germline gives CDR1 SGHTA, CDR2 FQGNSA. The CDR3 spans 13 residues. The DNA of the CDR3 is TGTGCCAGCAGCACTACCGGGGGGGGAGGCTACACCTTC. The encoded protein is CASSTTGGGGYTF.

The V gene is TRBV7-2, the J gene TRBJ2-3; 7 positions match TRBD2. The CDR3 sequence is 15 residues long. Germline CDR1 SGHTA, CDR2 FQGNSA. V lost 10 bases to trimming and J lost 9 bases; unmatched junction nucleotides: 19. CDR3 region: CATRAGADGLRTQYF. The DNA for the CDR3 is TGTGCCACGCGGGCGGGAGCCGACGGTTTGCGGACGCAGTATTTT.

The V gene is TRBV27, the J gene TRBJ2-7; 11 bases map to TRBD1. CDR3 length: 14 amino acids. Looked up from germline, CDR1 is MNHEY and CDR2 is SMNVEV (reference sequence). With V trimmed by 6 bases and J by 4 bases, 5 bases remained unmatched. Written as DNA, the CDR3 is TGTGCCAGCAGGACGGACAGGGGGCAATACGAGCAGTACTTC. Translating it yields CASRTDRGQYEQYF.